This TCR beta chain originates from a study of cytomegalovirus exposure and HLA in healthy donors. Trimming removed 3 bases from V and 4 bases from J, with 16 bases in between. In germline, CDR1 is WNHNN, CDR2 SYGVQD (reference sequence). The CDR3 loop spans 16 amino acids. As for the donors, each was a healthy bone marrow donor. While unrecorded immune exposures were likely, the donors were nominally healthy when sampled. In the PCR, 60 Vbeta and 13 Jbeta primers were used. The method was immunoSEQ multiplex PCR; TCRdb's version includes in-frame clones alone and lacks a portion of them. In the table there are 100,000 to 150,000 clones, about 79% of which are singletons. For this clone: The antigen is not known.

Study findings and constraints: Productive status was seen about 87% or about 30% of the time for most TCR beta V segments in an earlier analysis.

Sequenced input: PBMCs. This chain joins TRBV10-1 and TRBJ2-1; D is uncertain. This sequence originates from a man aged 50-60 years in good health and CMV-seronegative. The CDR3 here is CASSDPSSGQYNEQFF. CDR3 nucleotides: TGCGCCAGCAGTGACCCATCCTCGGGTCAATACAATGAGCAGTTCTTC.